This is a list of T cell receptor beta chains from one sample in a study of control samples from healthy donors and cancer patients. Data came from immunoSEQ multiplex PCR; TCRdb stores just in-frame clones and leaves some out. Here the sample spans 170,000 or so clones, 90% to 95% being singletons. Sequencing input: blood. Receptor source: a woman aged 18-29 years in good health. Both conserved end residues are part of each CDR3. D genes are given only for firm matches. Clone size is stated in some rows and not others, as once, few, many or a class when expanded.

abundance: -
v_gene: TRBV3-1/TRBV3-2
d_gene: TRBD1
j_gene: TRBJ1-4
CDR3aa: CASSRTGGREKLFF
CDR3nt: TGTGCCAGCAGCCGGACAGGGGGGCGGGAAAAACTGTTTTTT

abundance: -
v_gene: TRBV29-1
d_gene: TRBD1
j_gene: TRBJ2-7
CDR3aa: CSVEDHRGVYEQYF
CDR3nt: TGCAGCGTTGAAGATCACAGGGGGGTATACGAGCAGTACTTC

abundance: -
v_gene: TRBV11-3
d_gene: -
j_gene: TRBJ1-5
CDR3aa: CANTGFERNQPQHF
CDR3nt: TGTGCCAACACGGGATTTGAGAGGAATCAGCCCCAGCATTTT

abundance: -
v_gene: TRBV4-2
d_gene: -
j_gene: TRBJ1-6
CDR3aa: CASSQLWGDLLHF
CDR3nt: TGTGCCAGCAGCCAACTGTGGGGAGATCTACTCCACTTT

abundance: -
v_gene: TRBV28
d_gene: TRBD1
j_gene: TRBJ2-2
CDR3aa: CASSLRAWDRVRTGELFF
CDR3nt: TGTGCCAGCAGTTTAAGGGCTTGGGACAGGGTCCGCACCGGGGAGCTGTTTTTT

abundance: -
v_gene: TRBV6-1
d_gene: TRBD2
j_gene: TRBJ2-5
CDR3aa: CASSEAGGGGQETQYF
CDR3nt: TGTGCCAGCAGTGAAGCAGGTGGGGGGGGCCAAGAGACCCAGTACTTC

abundance: -
v_gene: TRBV10-2
d_gene: TRBD1
j_gene: TRBJ2-1
CDR3aa: CASSDSVGTGGWNEQFF
CDR3nt: TGCGCCAGCAGTGATTCAGTCGGGACAGGGGGTTGGAATGAGCAGTTCTTC

abundance: -
v_gene: TRBV12-5
d_gene: -
j_gene: TRBJ1-5
CDR3aa: CASGSRTPNQPQHF
CDR3nt: TGTGCTAGTGGTTCCCGGACACCGAATCAGCCCCAGCATTTT

abundance: -
v_gene: TRBV6-5
d_gene: -
j_gene: TRBJ1-1
CDR3aa: CASSTPEGAFF
CDR3nt: TGTGCCAGCAGCACCCCCGAGGGAGCTTTCTTT

abundance: once
v_gene: TRBV4-3
d_gene: -
j_gene: TRBJ1-2
CDR3aa: CASSQVNINYGYTF
CDR3nt: TGCGCCAGCAGCCAAGTTAACATAAACTATGGCTACACCTTC

abundance: -
v_gene: TRBV18
d_gene: TRBD1
j_gene: TRBJ1-2
CDR3aa: CASSSGQGGDGYTF
CDR3nt: TGTGCCAGCTCATCGGGACAGGGGGGAGATGGCTACACCTTC

abundance: -
v_gene: TRBV6-2/TRBV6-3
d_gene: -
j_gene: TRBJ2-2
CDR3aa: CASSSLTLFREDTGELFF
CDR3nt: TGTGCCAGCAGTTCCCTTACCCTTTTCAGGGAGGACACCGGGGAGCTGTTTTTT

abundance: -
v_gene: TRBV29-1
d_gene: -
j_gene: TRBJ2-5
CDR3aa: CSARGGLAETQYF
CDR3nt: TGCAGCGCCCGAGGGGGGCTAGCGGAGACCCAGTACTTC

abundance: -
v_gene: TRBV7-2
d_gene: -
j_gene: TRBJ2-7
CDR3aa: CASSFAGQGYEQYF
CDR3nt: TGTGCCAGCAGCTTCGCCGGGCAGGGCTACGAGCAGTACTTC

abundance: once
v_gene: TRBV2
d_gene: -
j_gene: TRBJ2-6
CDR3aa: CASTLQGTGANVLTF
CDR3nt: TGTGCCAGCACCCTACAGGGTACTGGGGCCAACGTCCTGACTTTC

abundance: -
v_gene: TRBV19
d_gene: -
j_gene: TRBJ2-5
CDR3aa: CASSMGTRGETQYF
CDR3nt: TGTGCCAGTAGTATGGGGACACGGGGGGAGACCCAGTACTTC

abundance: -
v_gene: TRBV11-2
d_gene: -
j_gene: TRBJ2-7
CDR3aa: CASSLDPGQSYEQYF
CDR3nt: TGTGCCAGCAGCTTAGATCCCGGACAAAGCTACGAGCAGTACTTC